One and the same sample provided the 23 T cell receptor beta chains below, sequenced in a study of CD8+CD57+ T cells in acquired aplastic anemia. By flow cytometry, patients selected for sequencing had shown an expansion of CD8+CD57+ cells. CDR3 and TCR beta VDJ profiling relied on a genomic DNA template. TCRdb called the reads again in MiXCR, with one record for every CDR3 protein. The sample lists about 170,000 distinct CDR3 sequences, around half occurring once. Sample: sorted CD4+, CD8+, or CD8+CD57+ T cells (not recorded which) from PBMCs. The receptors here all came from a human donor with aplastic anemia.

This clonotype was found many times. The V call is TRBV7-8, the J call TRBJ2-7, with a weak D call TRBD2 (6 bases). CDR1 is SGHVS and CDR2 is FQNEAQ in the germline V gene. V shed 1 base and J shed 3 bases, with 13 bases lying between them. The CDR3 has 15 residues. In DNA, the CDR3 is TGTGCCAGCAGCTTAGGTTCGGGGGACCGCTACGAGCAGTACTTC. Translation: CASSLGSGDRYEQYF.

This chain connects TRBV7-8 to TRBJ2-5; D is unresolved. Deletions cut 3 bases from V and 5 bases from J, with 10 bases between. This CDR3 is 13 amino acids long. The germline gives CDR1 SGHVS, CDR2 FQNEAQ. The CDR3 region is CASSLESRETQYF. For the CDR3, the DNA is TGTGCCAGCAGCTTGGAGTCCCGGGAGACCCAGTACTTC.

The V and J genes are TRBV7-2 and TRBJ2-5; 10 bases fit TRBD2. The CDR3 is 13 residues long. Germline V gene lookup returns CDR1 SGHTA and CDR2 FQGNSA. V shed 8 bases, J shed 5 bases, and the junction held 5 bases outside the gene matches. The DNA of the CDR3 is TGTGCCAGCTTAAGCGGGGGGGCGGAGACCCAGTACTTC. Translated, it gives CASLSGGAETQYF.

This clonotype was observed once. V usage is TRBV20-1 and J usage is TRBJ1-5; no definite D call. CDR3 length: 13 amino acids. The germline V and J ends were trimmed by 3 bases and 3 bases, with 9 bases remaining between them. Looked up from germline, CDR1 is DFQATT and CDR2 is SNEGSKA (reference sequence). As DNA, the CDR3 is TGCAGTGCTAGCCCACGGACCAATCAGCCCCAGCATTTT. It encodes CSASPRTNQPQHF.

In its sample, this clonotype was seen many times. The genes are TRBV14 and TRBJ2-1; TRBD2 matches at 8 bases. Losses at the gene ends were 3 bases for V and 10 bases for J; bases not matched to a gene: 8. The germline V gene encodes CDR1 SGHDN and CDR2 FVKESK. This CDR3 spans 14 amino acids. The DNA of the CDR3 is TGTGCCAGCAGCCATCTCGGGGGGGTGGGAGAGCAGTTCTTC. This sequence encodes CASSHLGGVGEQFF.

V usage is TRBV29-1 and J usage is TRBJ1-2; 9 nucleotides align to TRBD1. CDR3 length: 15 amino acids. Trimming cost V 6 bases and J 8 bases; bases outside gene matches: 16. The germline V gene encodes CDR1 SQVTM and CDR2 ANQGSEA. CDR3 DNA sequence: TGCAGCGTCGGGACAGGGTTTCCCCATTCGTCGGGCTACACCTTC. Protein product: CSVGTGFPHSSGYTF.

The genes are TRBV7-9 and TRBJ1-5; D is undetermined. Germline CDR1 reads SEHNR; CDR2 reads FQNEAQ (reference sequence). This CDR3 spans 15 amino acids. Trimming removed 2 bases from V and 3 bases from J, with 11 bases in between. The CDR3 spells CASSLMSVNNQPQHF. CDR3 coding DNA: TGTGCCAGCAGCTTAATGTCAGTGAACAATCAGCCCCAGCATTTT.

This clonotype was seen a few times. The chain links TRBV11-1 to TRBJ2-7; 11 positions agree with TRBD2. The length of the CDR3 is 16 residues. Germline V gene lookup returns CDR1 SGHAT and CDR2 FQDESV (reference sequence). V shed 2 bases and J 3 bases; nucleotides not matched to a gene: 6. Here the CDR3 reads CASSLLTGTSGYEQYF. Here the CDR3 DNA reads TGTGCCAGCAGCTTACTAACCGGGACTAGCGGCTACGAGCAGTACTTC.

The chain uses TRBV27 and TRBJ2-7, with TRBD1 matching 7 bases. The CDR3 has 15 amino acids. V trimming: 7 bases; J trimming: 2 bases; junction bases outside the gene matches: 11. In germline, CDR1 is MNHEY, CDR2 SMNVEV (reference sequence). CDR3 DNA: TGTGCCAGCAAAAAAATAGGACAGGACCCCTACGAGCAGTACTTC. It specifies CASKKIGQDPYEQYF.

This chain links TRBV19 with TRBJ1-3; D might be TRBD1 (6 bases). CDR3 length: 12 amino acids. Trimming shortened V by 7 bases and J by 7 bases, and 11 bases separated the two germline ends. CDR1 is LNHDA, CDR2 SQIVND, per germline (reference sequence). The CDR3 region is CASKGGANTIYF. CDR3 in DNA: TGTGCCAGTAAGGGGGGGGCGAACACCATATATTTT.

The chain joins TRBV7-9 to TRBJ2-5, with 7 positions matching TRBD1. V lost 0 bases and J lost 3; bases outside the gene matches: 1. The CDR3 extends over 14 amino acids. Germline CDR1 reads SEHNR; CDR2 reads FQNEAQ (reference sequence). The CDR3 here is CASSLAGTEETQYF. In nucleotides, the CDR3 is TGTGCCAGCAGCTTAGCCGGGACAGAAGAGACCCAGTACTTC.

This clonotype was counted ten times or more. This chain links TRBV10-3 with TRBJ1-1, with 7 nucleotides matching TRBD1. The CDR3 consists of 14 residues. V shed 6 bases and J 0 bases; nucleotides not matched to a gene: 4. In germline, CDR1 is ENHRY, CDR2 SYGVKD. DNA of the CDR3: TGTGCCATCAGAGACAGGGTTTTGAACACTGAAGCTTTCTTT. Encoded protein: CAIRDRVLNTEAFF.

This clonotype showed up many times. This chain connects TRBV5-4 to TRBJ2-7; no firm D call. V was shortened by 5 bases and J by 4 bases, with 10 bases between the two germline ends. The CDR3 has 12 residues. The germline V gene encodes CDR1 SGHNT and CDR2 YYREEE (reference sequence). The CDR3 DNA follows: TGTGCCAGCAGATTAGATCGGTACGAGCAGTACTTC. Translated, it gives CASRLDRYEQYF.

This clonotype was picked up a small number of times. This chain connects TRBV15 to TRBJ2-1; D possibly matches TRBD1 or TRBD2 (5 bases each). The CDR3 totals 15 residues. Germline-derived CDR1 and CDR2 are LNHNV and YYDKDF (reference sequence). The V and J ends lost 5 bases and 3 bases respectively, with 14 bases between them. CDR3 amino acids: CATSGGLQGYNEQFF. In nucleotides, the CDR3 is TGTGCCACCAGCGGAGGCTTGCAGGGCTACAATGAGCAGTTCTTC.

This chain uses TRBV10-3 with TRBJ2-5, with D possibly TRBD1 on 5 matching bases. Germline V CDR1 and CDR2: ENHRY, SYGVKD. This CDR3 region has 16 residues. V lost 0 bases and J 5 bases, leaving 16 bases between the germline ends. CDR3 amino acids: CAISESGPQRMETQYF. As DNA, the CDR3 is TGTGCCATCAGTGAGTCGGGGCCCCAGAGGATGGAGACCCAGTACTTC.

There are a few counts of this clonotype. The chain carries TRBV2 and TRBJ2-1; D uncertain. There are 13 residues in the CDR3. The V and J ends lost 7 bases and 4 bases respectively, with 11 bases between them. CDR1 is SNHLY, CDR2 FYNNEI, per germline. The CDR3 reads CASMGPEYNEQFF. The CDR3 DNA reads TGTGCCAGCATGGGCCCCGAATACAATGAGCAGTTCTTC.

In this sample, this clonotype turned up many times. CDR3 nucleotides: TGTGCCAGCAGCGTACGTAGGGGTAATTCACCCCTCCACTTT. Residues: CASSVRRGNSPLHF. This chain joins TRBV11-1 and TRBJ1-6; D is perhaps TRBD1 (5 bases). V lost 5 bases and J 6 bases, leaving 11 bases between the germline ends. This CDR3 is 14 amino acids long. Germline V gives CDR1 SGHAT, CDR2 FQDESV (reference sequence). The entire variable domain, with the rest obtained from reference TRBV11-1 and TRBJ1-6, is as follows: EAEVAQSPRYKITEKSQAVAFWCDPISGHATLYWYRQILGQGPELLVQFQDESVVDDSQLPKDRFSAERLKGVDSTLKIQPAELGDSAMYLCASSVRRGNSPLHFGNGTRLTVT.

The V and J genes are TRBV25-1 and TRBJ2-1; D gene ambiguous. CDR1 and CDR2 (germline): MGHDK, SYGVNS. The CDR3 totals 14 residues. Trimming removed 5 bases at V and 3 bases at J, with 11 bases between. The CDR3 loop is CASSFFGLYNEQFF. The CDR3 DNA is TGTGCCAGCAGTTTCTTTGGGCTCTACAATGAGCAGTTCTTC.

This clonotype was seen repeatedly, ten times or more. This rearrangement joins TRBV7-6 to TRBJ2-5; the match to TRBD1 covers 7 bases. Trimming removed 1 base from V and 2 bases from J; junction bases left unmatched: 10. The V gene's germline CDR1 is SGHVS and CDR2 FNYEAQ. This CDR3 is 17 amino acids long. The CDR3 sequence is CASSLVVGTAIQETQYF. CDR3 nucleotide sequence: TGTGCCAGCAGCTTAGTCGTCGGGACAGCGATACAAGAGACCCAGTACTTC.

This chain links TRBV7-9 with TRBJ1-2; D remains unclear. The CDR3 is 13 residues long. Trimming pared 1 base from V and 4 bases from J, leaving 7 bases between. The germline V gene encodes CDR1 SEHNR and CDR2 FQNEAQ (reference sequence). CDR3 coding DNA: TGTGCCAGCAGCTTAGGCCAGACCTATGGCTACACCTTC. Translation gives CASSLGQTYGYTF.

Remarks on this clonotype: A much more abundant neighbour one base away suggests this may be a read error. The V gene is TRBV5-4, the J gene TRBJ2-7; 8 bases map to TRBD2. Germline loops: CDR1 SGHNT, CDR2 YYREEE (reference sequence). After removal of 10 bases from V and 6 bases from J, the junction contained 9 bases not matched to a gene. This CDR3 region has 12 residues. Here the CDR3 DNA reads TGTGCCGCCGGCTCGGGAGGGGTCGAGCAGTACTTC. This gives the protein CAAGSGGVEQYF.

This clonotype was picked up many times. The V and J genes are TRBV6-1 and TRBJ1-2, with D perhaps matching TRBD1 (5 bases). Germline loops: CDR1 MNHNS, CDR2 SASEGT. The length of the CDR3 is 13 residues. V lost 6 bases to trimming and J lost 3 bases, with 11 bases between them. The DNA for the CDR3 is TGTGCCAGCAGAATGGGACGATACTATGGCTACACCTTC. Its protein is CASRMGRYYGYTF.

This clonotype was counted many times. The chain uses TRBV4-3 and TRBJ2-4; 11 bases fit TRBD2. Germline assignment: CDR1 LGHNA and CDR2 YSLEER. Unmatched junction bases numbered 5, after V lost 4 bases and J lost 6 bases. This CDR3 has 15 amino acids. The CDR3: CASSPELAGANIQYF. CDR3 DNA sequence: TGCGCCAGCAGCCCCGAACTAGCGGGGGCAAACATTCAGTACTTC.